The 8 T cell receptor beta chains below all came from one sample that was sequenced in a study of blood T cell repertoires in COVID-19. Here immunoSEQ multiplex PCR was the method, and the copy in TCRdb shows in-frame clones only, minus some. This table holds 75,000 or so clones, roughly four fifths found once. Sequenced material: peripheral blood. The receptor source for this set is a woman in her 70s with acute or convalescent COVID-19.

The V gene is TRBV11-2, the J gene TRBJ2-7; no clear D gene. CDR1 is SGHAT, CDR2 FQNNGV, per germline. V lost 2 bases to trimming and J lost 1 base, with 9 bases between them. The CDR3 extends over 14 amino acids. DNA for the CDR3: TGTGCCAGCAGCTTAAACCCTAGGTCCTACGAGCAGTACTTC. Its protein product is CASSLNPRSYEQYF.

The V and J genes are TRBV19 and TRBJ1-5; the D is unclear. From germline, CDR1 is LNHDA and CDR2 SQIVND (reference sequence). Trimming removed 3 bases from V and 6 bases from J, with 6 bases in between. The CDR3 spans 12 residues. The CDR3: CASSIVAQPQHF. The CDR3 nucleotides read TGTGCCAGTAGTATCGTAGCTCAGCCCCAGCATTTT.

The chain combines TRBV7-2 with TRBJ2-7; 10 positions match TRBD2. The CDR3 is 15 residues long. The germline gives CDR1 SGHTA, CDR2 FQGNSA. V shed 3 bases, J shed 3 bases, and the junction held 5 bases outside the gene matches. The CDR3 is CASSLETSGYYEQYF. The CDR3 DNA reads TGTGCCAGCAGCTTGGAGACTAGCGGGTACTACGAGCAGTACTTC.

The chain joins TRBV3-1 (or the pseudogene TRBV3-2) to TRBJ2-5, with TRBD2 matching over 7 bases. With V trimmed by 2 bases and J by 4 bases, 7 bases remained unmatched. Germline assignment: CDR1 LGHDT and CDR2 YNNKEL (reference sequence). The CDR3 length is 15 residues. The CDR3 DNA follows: TGTGCCAGCAGCCAATTCACTAGCGCTGGAGAGACCCAGTACTTC. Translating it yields CASSQFTSAGETQYF.

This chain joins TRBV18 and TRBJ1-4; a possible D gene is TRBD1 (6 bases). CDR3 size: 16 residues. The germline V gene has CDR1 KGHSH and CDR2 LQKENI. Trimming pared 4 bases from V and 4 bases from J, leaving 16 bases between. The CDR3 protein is CASSREGLQGNEKLFF. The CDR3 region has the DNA TGTGCCAGCTCACGAGAAGGCCTACAGGGTAATGAAAAACTGTTTTTT.

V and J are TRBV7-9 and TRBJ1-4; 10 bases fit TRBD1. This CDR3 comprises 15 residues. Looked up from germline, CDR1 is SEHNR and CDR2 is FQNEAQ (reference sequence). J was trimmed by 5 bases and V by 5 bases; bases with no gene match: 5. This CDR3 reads CASSLRTGGNEKLFF. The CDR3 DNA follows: TGTGCCAGCAGCCTCAGGACAGGGGGGAATGAAAAACTGTTTTTT.

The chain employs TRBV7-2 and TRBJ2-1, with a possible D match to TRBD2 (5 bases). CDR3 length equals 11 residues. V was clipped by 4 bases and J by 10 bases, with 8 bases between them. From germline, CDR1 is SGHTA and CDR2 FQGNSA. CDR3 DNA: TGTGCCAGCAGCTCCCAGCGGGAGCAGTTCTTC. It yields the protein CASSSQREQFF.

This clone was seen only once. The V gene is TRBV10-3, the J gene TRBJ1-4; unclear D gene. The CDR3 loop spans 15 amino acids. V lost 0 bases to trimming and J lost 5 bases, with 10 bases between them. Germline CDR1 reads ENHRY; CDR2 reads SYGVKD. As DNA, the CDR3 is TGTGCCATCAGTGAGTCGGGTGCGGGGAATGAAAAACTGTTTTTT. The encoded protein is CAISESGAGNEKLFF.